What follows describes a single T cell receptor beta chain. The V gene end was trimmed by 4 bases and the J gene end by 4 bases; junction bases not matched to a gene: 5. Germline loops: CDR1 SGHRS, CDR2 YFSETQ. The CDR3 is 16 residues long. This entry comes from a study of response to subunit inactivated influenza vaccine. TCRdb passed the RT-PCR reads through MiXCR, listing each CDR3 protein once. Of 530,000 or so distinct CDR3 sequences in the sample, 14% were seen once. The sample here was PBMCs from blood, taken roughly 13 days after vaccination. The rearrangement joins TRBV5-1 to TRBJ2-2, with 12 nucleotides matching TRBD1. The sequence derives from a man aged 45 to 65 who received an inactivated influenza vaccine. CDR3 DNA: TGCGCCAGCAGCCTCCGGGACAGGGGGCTCACCGGGGAGCTGTTTTTT. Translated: CASSLRDRGLTGELFF.